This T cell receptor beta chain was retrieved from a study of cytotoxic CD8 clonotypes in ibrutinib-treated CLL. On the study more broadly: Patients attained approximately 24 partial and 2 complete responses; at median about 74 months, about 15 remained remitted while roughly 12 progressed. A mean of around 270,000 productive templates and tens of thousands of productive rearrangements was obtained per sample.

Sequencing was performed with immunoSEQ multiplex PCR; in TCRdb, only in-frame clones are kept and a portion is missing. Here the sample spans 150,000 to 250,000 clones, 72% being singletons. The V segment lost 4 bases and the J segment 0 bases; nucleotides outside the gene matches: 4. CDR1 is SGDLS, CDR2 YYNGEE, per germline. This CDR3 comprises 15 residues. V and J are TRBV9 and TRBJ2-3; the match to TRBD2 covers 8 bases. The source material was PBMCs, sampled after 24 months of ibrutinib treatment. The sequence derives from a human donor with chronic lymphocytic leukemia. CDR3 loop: CASSSLAVSTDTQYF. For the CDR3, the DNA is TGTGCCAGCAGCTCACTAGCGGTTAGCACAGATACGCAGTATTTT.